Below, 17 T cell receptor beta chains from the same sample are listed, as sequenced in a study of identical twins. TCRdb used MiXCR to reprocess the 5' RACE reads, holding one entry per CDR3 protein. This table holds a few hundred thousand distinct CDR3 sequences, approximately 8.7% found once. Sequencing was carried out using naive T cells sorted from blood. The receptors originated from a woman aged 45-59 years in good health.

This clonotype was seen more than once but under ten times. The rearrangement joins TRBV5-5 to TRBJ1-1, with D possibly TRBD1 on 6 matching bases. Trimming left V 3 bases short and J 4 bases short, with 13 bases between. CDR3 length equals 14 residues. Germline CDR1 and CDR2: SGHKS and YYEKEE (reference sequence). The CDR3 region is CASSSPEGGTEAFF. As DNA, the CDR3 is TGTGCCAGCAGCTCCCCTGAGGGGGGCACTGAAGCTTTCTTT.

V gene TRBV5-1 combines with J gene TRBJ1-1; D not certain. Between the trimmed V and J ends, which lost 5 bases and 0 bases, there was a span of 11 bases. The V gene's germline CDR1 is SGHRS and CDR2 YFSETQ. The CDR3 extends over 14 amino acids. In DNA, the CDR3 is TGCGCCAGCAGATCGGACCGAATGAACACTGAAGCTTTCTTT. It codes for CASRSDRMNTEAFF.

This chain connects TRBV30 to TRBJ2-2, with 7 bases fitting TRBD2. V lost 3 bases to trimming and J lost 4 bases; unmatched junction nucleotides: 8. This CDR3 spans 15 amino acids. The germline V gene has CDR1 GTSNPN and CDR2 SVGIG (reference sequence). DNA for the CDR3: TGTGCCTGGAGACGGGGGGTAGGGTTCACCGGGGAGCTGTTTTTT. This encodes CAWRRGVGFTGELFF.

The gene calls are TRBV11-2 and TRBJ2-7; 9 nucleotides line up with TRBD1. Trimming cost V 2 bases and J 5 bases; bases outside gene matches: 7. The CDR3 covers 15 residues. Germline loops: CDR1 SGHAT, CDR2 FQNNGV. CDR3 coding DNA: TGTGCCAGCAGCTTACCGGGACAGGGCTACAACGAGCAGTACGTC. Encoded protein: CASSLPGQGYNEQYV.

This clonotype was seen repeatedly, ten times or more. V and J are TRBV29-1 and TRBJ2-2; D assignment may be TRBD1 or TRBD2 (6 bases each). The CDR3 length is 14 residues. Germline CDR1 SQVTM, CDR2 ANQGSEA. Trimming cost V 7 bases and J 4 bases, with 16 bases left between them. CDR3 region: CSARKGGSTGELFF. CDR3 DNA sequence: TGCAGCGCTAGAAAGGGGGGCAGCACCGGGGAGCTGTTTTTT.

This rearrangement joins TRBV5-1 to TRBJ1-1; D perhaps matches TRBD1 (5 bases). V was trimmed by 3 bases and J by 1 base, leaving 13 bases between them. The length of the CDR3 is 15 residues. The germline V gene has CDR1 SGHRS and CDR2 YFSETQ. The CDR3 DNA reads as TGCGCCAGCAGCTGGTTAGTCGGGGGGAACACTGAAGCTTTCTTT. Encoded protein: CASSWLVGGNTEAFF.

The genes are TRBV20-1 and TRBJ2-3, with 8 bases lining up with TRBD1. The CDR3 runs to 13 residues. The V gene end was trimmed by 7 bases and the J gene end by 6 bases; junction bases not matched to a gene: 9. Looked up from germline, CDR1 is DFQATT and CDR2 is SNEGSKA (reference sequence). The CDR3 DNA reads TGCAGTGTTCGACAGGGGATTGCGGATACGCAGTATTTT. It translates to CSVRQGIADTQYF.

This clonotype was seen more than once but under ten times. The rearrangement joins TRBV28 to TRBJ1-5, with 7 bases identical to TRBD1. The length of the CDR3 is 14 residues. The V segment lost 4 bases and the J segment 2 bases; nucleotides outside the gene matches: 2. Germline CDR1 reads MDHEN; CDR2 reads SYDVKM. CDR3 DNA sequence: TGTGCCAGCAGTTACAGGGGTCGCAATCAGCCCCAGCATTTT. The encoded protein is CASSYRGRNQPQHF.

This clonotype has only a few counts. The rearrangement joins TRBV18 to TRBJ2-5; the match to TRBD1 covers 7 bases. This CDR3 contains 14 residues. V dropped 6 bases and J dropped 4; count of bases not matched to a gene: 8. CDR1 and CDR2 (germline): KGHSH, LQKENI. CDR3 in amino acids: CASSDREGTETQYF. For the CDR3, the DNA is TGTGCCAGCTCCGACAGGGAAGGCACAGAGACCCAGTACTTC.

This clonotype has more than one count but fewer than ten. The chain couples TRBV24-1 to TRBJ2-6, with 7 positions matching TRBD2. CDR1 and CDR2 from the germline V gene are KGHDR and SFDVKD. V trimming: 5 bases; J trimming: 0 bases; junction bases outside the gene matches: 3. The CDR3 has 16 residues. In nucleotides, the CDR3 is TGTGCCACCAGTGGGCGGGAGCCCTCTGGGGCCAACGTCCTGACTTTC. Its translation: CATSGREPSGANVLTF.

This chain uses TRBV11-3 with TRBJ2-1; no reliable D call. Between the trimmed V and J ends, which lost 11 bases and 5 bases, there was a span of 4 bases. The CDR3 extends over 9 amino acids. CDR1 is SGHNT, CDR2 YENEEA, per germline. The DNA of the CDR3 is TGTGCCGTCGACAATGAGCAGTTCTTC. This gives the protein CAVDNEQFF.

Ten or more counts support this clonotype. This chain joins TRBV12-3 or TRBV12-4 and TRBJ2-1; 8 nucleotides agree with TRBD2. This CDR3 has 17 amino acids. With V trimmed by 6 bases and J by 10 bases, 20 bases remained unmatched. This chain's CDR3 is CASSPRGAGDTNREQFF. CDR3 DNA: TGTGCCAGCAGCCCAAGGGGAGCGGGGGACACCAATCGGGAGCAGTTCTTC.

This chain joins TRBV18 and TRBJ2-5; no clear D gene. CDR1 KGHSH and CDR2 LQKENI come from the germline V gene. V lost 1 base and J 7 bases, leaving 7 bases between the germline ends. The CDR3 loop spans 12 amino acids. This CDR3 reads CASSPQEGTQYF. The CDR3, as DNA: TGTGCCAGCTCACCACAGGAAGGGACCCAGTACTTC.

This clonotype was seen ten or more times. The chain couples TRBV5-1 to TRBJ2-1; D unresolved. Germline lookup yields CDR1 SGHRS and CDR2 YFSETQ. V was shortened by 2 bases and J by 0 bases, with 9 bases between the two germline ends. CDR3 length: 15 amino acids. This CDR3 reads CASSFIQSSYNEQFF. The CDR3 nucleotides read TGCGCCAGCAGCTTTATACAAAGCTCCTACAATGAGCAGTTCTTC.

The DNA of the CDR3 is TGTGCCAGCAGCTTAGCCCCCGGACAGGGGCAGTTCTTC. Its translation: CASSLAPGQGQFF. The J gene is TRBJ2-1, the V gene TRBV7-2; TRBD1 matches 8 bases. The V gene end was trimmed by 0 bases and the J gene end by 12 bases; junction bases not matched to a gene: 4. Germline V gene data show CDR1 as SGHTA and CDR2 as FQGNSA. The CDR3 has 13 amino acids.

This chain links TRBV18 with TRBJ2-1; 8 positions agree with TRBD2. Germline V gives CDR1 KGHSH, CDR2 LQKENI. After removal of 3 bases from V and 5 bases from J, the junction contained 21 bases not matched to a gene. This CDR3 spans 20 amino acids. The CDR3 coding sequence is TGTGCCAGCTCACCGTATCATACTAGCGGAGGACTTTCCTCACACAATGAGCAGTTCTTC. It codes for CASSPYHTSGGLSSHNEQFF.

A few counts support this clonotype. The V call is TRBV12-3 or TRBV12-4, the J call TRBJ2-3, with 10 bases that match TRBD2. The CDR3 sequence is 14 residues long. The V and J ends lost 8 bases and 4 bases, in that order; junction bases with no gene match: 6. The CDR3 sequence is CASVWTSGADTQYF. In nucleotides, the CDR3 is TGTGCCAGCGTCTGGACTAGCGGCGCAGATACGCAGTATTTT.